The 15 T cell receptor beta chains given below trace back to one sample, sequenced in a study of OX40 agonist ivuxolimab in advanced cancers. The library was built by means of the immunoSEQ multiplex PCR assay. In its TCRdb copy, this immuneACCESS table keeps in-frame sequences only and misses some clones. Where compared with another copy, unresolved V genes explain less than half of these, and the others have no known cause. In all, the sample holds about 59,000 clones, and 80% to 90% of those were seen once. The ten top clones hold about 0.36% of the sample. The material sequenced was CD4+ or CD8+ T cells sorted from blood, taken in a trial of the OX40 agonist ivuxolimab. These receptors were collected from an adult with an advanced solid tumor such as melanoma, head and neck, liver or kidney cancer.

The V gene is TRBV5-5, the J gene TRBJ2-7, with TRBD2 identical over 13 bases. The CDR3 has 16 residues. Germline V gene sequence: CDR1 SGHKS, CDR2 YYEKEE (reference sequence). Losses at the gene ends were 3 bases for V and 5 bases for J; bases not matched to a gene: 8. CDR3 DNA: TGTGCCAGCAGCTCCACTAGCGGGGGGGCCAATCACGAGCAGTACTTC. Residues: CASSSTSGGANHEQYF.

The chain recombines TRBV15 with TRBJ2-1; D is ambiguous. The CDR3 has 11 residues. Between the trimmed V and J ends, which lost 1 base and 12 bases, there was a span of 7 bases. Germline V gene sequence: CDR1 LNHNV, CDR2 YYDKDF (reference sequence). CDR3: CATSRGSRQFF. The CDR3 coding sequence is TGTGCCACCAGCAGAGGTAGCAGGCAGTTCTTC.

This clone was seen more than once but under ten times. The chain uses TRBV7-2 and TRBJ2-2, with unresolved D. The ends were cut back, 8 bases at V and 4 bases at J, with 8 bases in the middle. Germline assignment: CDR1 SGHTA and CDR2 FQGNSA. CDR3 length: 12 residues. CDR3 DNA sequence: TGTGCCAGCGGCCCGTCCACCGGGGAGCTGTTTTTT. Translating gives CASGPSTGELFF.

The chain employs TRBV2 and TRBJ2-7, with 15 bases that match TRBD2. After removal of 3 bases from V and 4 bases from J, the junction contained 7 bases not matched to a gene. Germline-derived CDR1 and CDR2 are SNHLY and FYNNEI. CDR3 length: 17 residues. The CDR3 loop is CASSDSGLAGGRYEQYF. CDR3 coding DNA: TGTGCCAGCAGTGATAGTGGACTAGCGGGGGGGCGATACGAGCAGTACTTC.

The CDR3 nucleotides read TGTGCCAGCAGCAAAGACAGGGTAAGAGAGCAGTACTTC. Its protein product is CASSKDRVREQYF. The V call is TRBV11-2, the J call TRBJ2-7, with 7 nucleotides matching TRBD1. The germline V gene has CDR1 SGHAT and CDR2 FQNNGV. The CDR3 is made up of 13 amino acids. The trim removed 5 bases at V and 7 bases at J, leaving 8 bases unmatched.

This chain uses TRBV19 with TRBJ2-5; the match to TRBD1 covers 9 bases. Germline V gene lookup returns CDR1 LNHDA and CDR2 SQIVND (reference sequence). V shed 3 bases and J 6 bases; nucleotides not matched to a gene: 5. CDR3 length: 14 amino acids. CDR3 in amino acids: CASSIATGGQTQYF. The CDR3 nucleotides read TGTGCCAGTAGTATCGCGACAGGGGGACAGACCCAGTACTTC.

V and J are TRBV9 and TRBJ2-5; a possible D gene is TRBD1 (5 bases). This CDR3 has 14 amino acids. From germline, CDR1 is SGDLS and CDR2 YYNGEE. V lost 0 bases, J lost 2 bases, and 8 bases lay in between. CDR3 in DNA: TGTGCCAGCAGCGTAGGGCAGGGTCAAGAGACCCAGTACTTC. This codes for CASSVGQGQETQYF.

J is TRBJ1-2 and V is TRBV5-6; D might be TRBD1 (5 bases). CDR3 length equals 12 residues. V was cut by 3 bases and J by 8 bases, with 11 bases left in between. Germline V lookup: CDR1 SGHDT, CDR2 YYEEEE. The CDR3 reads CASSSGTWGYTF. CDR3 nucleotide sequence: TGTGCCAGCAGCTCCGGGACTTGGGGCTACACCTTC.

The gene calls are TRBV2 and TRBJ1-1, with a possible D match to TRBD1 (5 bases). Trimming took off 1 base at V and 5 bases at J, with 11 bases between the two ends. The CDR3 is made up of 14 amino acids. Germline V gene sequence: CDR1 SNHLY, CDR2 FYNNEI. The CDR3 DNA sequence: TGTGCCAGCAGTGAAGTTGGGGGGTATACTGAAGCTTTCTTT. It translates to CASSEVGGYTEAFF.

This chain joins TRBV27 and TRBJ1-5; D is undetermined. The CDR3 length is 17 residues. Per the germline V gene, CDR1 is MNHEY and CDR2 is SMNVEV (reference sequence). Between the trimmed V and J ends, which lost 5 bases and 0 bases, there was a span of 17 bases. CDR3 protein: CASSDHPDINSNQPQHF. CDR3 bases: TGTGCCAGCAGTGACCACCCTGACATTAATAGCAATCAGCCCCAGCATTTT.

This chain connects TRBV5-1 to TRBJ2-7; TRBD1 or TRBD2 may be the D gene (5 bases each). The CDR3 totals 16 residues. Trimming stripped 2 bases from V and 0 bases from J, with 15 bases between. Germline assignment: CDR1 SGHRS and CDR2 YFSETQ. CDR3 coding DNA: TGCGCCAGCAGCTTTGATCGAGGGGCAATCTCCTACGAGCAGTACTTC. Its translation: CASSFDRGAISYEQYF. Based on the CDR3 plus reference TRBV5-1 and TRBJ2-7, the full variable domain is KAGVTQTPRYLIKTRGQQVTLSCSPISGHRSVSWYQQTPGQGLQFLFEYFSETQRNKGNFPGRFSGRQFSNSRSEMNVSTLELGDSALYLCASSFDRGAISYEQYFGPGTRLTVT.

The rearrangement joins TRBV10-3 to TRBJ1-4; TRBD1 agrees at 9 bases. The V and J ends lost 0 bases and 4 bases, in that order; junction bases with no gene match: 6. This CDR3 has 17 residues. Looked up from germline, CDR1 is ENHRY and CDR2 is SYGVKD. The CDR3 region has the DNA TGTGCCATCAGTGAGTCTGTGACAGGGGGACGTAATGAAAAACTGTTTTTT. It yields the protein CAISESVTGGRNEKLFF.

V and J are TRBV7-9 and TRBJ2-1; 11 bases fit TRBD2. V was pared by 5 bases and J by 5 bases, with 8 bases of the junction left unmatched. From germline, CDR1 is SEHNR and CDR2 FQNEAQ (reference sequence). The CDR3 is made up of 16 amino acids. The CDR3, as DNA: TGTGCCAGCAGCGCAACCGGGACTAGCGGAAACAATGAGCAGTTCTTC. Residues: CASSATGTSGNNEQFF.

The chain is built from TRBV15 and TRBJ2-3; D not resolved. Germline CDR1 is LNHNV and CDR2 is YYDKDF (reference sequence). This CDR3 contains 17 residues. The V gene lost 6 bases and the J gene lost 0 bases, with 19 bases spanning the gap. The CDR3 loop is CATSHPQFLRSTDTQYF. The CDR3 region has the DNA TGTGCCACCAGTCACCCCCAGTTCCTCAGGAGCACAGATACGCAGTATTTT.

The rearrangement joins TRBV6-5 to TRBJ2-7; 10 positions agree with TRBD2. The ends lost 6 bases at V and 12 bases at J; junction bases unmatched: 14. The germline V gene encodes CDR1 MNHEY and CDR2 SVGAGI. The CDR3 runs to 14 residues. CDR3 coding DNA: TGTGCCAGCAGCCGGGTTCTAGCGGGAGCGGGTCTGTACTTC. As protein: CASSRVLAGAGLYF.